One sample yielded the 9 T cell receptor beta chains listed below, sequenced in a study of T cells in tuberculosis. The table came from immunoSEQ multiplex PCR; TCRdb's copy has only in-frame clones and leaves some out. The sample gives around 10,000 clones, roughly 93% of which show up once; roughly 13% is in the top ten. Sequencing was done on a sample of PBMCs. These receptors were obtained from an adult with tuberculosis.

The V call is TRBV11-2, the J call TRBJ2-7; the D gene is possibly TRBD2 (5 bases). Trimming removed 5 bases from V and 4 bases from J, with 18 bases in between. The CDR3 loop spans 15 amino acids. Germline V gene sequence: CDR1 SGHAT, CDR2 FQNNGV. CDR3 nucleotides: TGTGCCAGCAGCCGTCCGGGAAATCCTACATACGAGCAGTACTTC. Amino acid sequence: CASSRPGNPTYEQYF.

The chain recombines TRBV2 with TRBJ1-2, with TRBD1 as a possible D gene (6 bases). Germline values: CDR1 SNHLY, CDR2 FYNNEI. Trimming stripped 10 bases from V and 8 bases from J, with 17 bases between. This CDR3 has 12 residues. The CDR3 here is CATEIQGGGYTF. CDR3 bases: TGTGCCACCGAGATACAGGGTGGGGGCTACACCTTC.

V usage is TRBV2 and J usage is TRBJ1-6, with a possible D match to TRBD1 (5 bases). There are 12 residues in the CDR3. Germline CDR1 is SNHLY and CDR2 is FYNNEI. V was cut by 3 bases and J by 11 bases, with 8 bases left in between. CDR3 nucleotide sequence: TGTGCCAGCAGTGAGCAGGGCGCACCCCTCCACTTT. It encodes CASSEQGAPLHF.

V gene TRBV6-5 combines with J gene TRBJ1-1, with 8 positions matching TRBD1. This CDR3 spans 14 amino acids. V gave up 0 bases and J gave up 8 bases; unmatched junction bases: 5. Germline loops: CDR1 MNHEY, CDR2 SVGAGI. CDR3 protein: CASSYSRDRTEAFF. CDR3 bases: TGTGCCAGCAGTTACTCAAGGGACAGGACCGAAGCTTTCTTT.

This sequence joins TRBV30 and TRBJ1-5, with 8 bases matching TRBD1. This CDR3 is built from 18 residues. Unmatched junction bases numbered 12, after V lost 1 base and J lost 1 base. The germline V gene encodes CDR1 GTSNPN and CDR2 SVGIG (reference sequence). The CDR3 sequence: CAWSAKQGEGLSNQPQHF. The CDR3 DNA reads TGTGCCTGGAGTGCTAAACAGGGGGAAGGTTTAAGCAATCAGCCCCAGCATTTT.

This clone occurred once. The chain joins TRBV29-1 to TRBJ1-1; 11 bases agree with TRBD1. In germline, CDR1 is SQVTM, CDR2 ANQGSEA. Losses at the gene ends were 7 bases for V and 1 base for J; bases not matched to a gene: 2. The CDR3 length is 13 residues. The CDR3 is CSAGTGGNTEAFF. For the CDR3, the DNA is TGCAGCGCCGGGACAGGGGGGAACACTGAAGCTTTCTTT.

This chain links TRBV5-4 with TRBJ1-2; 7 bases fit TRBD1. Germline CDR1 SGHNT, CDR2 YYREEE (reference sequence). V lost 4 bases to trimming and J lost 8 bases; unmatched junction nucleotides: 11. There are 14 residues in the CDR3. The CDR3: CASSKRGQSGGYTF. In DNA form, the CDR3 reads TGTGCCAGCAGCAAAAGGGGGCAGTCTGGGGGCTACACCTTC.

This clone was recorded once. The chain combines TRBV7-2 with TRBJ1-2, with a possible D match to TRBD1 (6 bases). The CDR3 extends over 15 amino acids. Germline CDR1 reads SGHTA; CDR2 reads FQGNSA. Trimming took 3 bases from V and 8 from J, leaving 19 bases between them. CDR3 sequence: CASSFSGTLVRGYTF. CDR3 in DNA: TGTGCCAGCAGCTTCTCCGGGACATTAGTTCGCGGCTACACCTTC. Using reference TRBV7-2 and TRBJ1-2 for the parts outside the CDR3, the full variable domain is GAGVSQSPSNKVTEKGKDVELRCDPISGHTALYWYRQSLGQGLEFLIYFQGNSAPDKSGLPSDRFSAERTGGSVSTLTIQRTQQEDSAVYLCASSFSGTLVRGYTFGSGTRLTVV.

The CDR3 region is CASSYSTGTRAYEQYF. In DNA, the CDR3 is TGCGCCAGCAGCTATAGTACCGGGACAAGGGCCTACGAGCAGTACTTC. This chain links TRBV4-1 with TRBJ2-7; a possible D gene is TRBD1 (6 bases). Germline V gene data show CDR1 as MGHRA and CDR2 as YSYEKL. The CDR3 consists of 16 residues. V was shortened by 5 bases and J by 2 bases, with 19 bases between the two germline ends.